Below are 7 T cell receptor beta chains sequenced from a single sample in a study of tumor-infiltrating lymphocytes in localized non-small cell lung cancer. TCRdb keeps only in-frame clones here, not all; method: immunoSEQ multiplex PCR. The sample comprises 15,000 to 20,000 clones, roughly 80% of which are singletons, and 5% to 7% rests with the top ten. Material: lung tumor tissue. All receptors derive from a human donor with non-small cell lung cancer.

The rearrangement joins TRBV9 to TRBJ2-2; 10 bases are a match to TRBD2. Germline assignment: CDR1 SGDLS and CDR2 YYNGEE. Trimming at V came to 4 bases and at J to 0 bases, leaving 6 bases not matched to a gene. The CDR3 runs to 17 residues. As DNA, the CDR3 is TGTGCCAGCAGCTTTAAAGCGGGAGGGTCGAACACCGGGGAGCTGTTTTTT. It codes for CASSFKAGGSNTGELFF.

The chain links TRBV27 to TRBJ2-1; perhaps TRBD2 as D (6 bases). This CDR3 region has 18 residues. V was cut by 3 bases and J by 7 bases, with 25 bases left in between. Per the germline V gene, CDR1 is MNHEY and CDR2 is SMNVEV (reference sequence). This CDR3 reads CASSLLGSGLALENEQFF. The CDR3 DNA is TGTGCCAGCAGTTTGTTGGGGTCTGGGCTAGCGTTAGAGAATGAGCAGTTCTTC.

This sequence joins TRBV30 and TRBJ1-1; weak D call: TRBD1 (6 bases). This CDR3 is 13 amino acids long. The germline V and J ends were trimmed by 1 base and 10 bases, with 16 bases remaining between them. The germline gives CDR1 GTSNPN, CDR2 SVGIG (reference sequence). The CDR3 loop reads CAWSGGGLGVAFF. The CDR3 DNA follows: TGTGCCTGGAGTGGCGGGGGCTTGGGGGTAGCTTTCTTT.

This clone was seen only a few times. This chain links TRBV14 with TRBJ1-1, with TRBD1 matching over 11 bases. V lost 3 bases to trimming and J lost 5 bases; unmatched junction nucleotides: 11. The germline V gene has CDR1 SGHDN and CDR2 FVKESK. The CDR3 is 17 residues long. DNA of the CDR3: TGTGCCAGCAGCCAGTACAGCGGACAGGGGGCGGGGACTGAAGCTTTCTTT. Protein product: CASSQYSGQGAGTEAFF.

V is TRBV7-9 and J is TRBJ2-2; D possibly corresponds to TRBD1 (5 bases). The CDR3 has 15 residues. Germline CDR1 and CDR2: SEHNR and FQNEAQ (reference sequence). Trimming shortened V by 3 bases and J by 3 bases, and 11 bases separated the two germline ends. The CDR3 reads CASSLKGADTGELFF. The CDR3 nucleotides read TGTGCCAGCAGCTTGAAAGGGGCAGACACCGGGGAGCTGTTTTTT.

This sequence joins TRBV30 and TRBJ2-1; D unresolved. Germline CDR1 reads GTSNPN; CDR2 reads SVGIG (reference sequence). The CDR3 extends over 11 amino acids. The CDR3 loop is CGGADRNEQFF. The CDR3 DNA follows: TGTGGTGGAGCAGACCGAAATGAGCAGTTCTTC.

The chain is built from TRBV6-1 and TRBJ1-1, with a weak D call TRBD1 (6 bases). Germline V gene lookup returns CDR1 MNHNS and CDR2 SASEGT. Between the trimmed V and J ends, which lost 3 bases and 4 bases, there was a span of 15 bases. CDR3 size: 15 residues. CDR3 sequence (DNA): TGTGCCAGCAGTGAGGATTGGGGGCCAAGCACTGAAGCTTTCTTT. Protein: CASSEDWGPSTEAFF.